Listed below are T cell receptor beta chains from one sample, sequenced in a study of regulatory T cells in long-lasting Graves disease. Via MiXCR, TCRdb re-called the multiplex PCR reads, giving one row per CDR3 protein. The data contain about 470,000 distinct CDR3 sequences, roughly 21% of them seen just once; the ten biggest clones take up roughly 7%. This sample comprised peripheral blood mononuclear cells (PBMCs), obtained when the disease was refractory, from a patient treated with antithyroid drugs. All receptors derive from a female donor with Graves disease. The CDR3 runs from the conserved cysteine through the conserved F or W. D genes are given only for firm matches. Expanded clones get a size class; other rows say once, few or many, or leave the size out.

V	size	length	D	J	CDR3	DNA
TRBV28	many	15	.	TRBJ2-2	CASSLGGSNTGELFF	TGTGCCAGCAGCTTAGGGGGATCGAACACCGGGGAGCTGTTTTTT
TRBV28	many	14	.	TRBJ1-6	CASSFARTDSPLHF	TGTGCCAGCAGTTTTGCTAGGACGGATTCACCCCTCCACTTT
TRBV24-1	many	16	.	TRBJ2-7	CATSDLSRDGTYEQYF	TGTGCCACCAGTGATTTGAGCAGGGACGGCACCTACGAGCAGTACTTC
TRBV5-1	.	11	.	TRBJ2-7	CASTDTYEQYF	TGCGCCAGCACCGACACCTACGAGCAGTACTTC
TRBV28	many	15	TRBD2	TRBJ2-5	CASSSPSGGSETQYF	TGTGCCAGCAGTTCCCCTAGCGGGGGGTCAGAGACCCAGTACTTC
TRBV15	many	15	.	TRBJ1-2	CATSRGLAPNYGYTF	TGTGCCACCAGCAGAGGATTGGCACCTAACTATGGCTACACCTTC
TRBV5-6	.	14	.	TRBJ1-5	CASSRQSVDQPQHF	TGTGCCAGCAGCCGTCAGTCAGTGGATCAGCCCCAGCATTTT
TRBV27	.	15	.	TRBJ1-3	CASRPHLGSGNTVYF	TGTGCCAGCCGTCCTCATCTCGGGTCTGGAAACACCGTATATTTT
TRBV3-1	many	15	TRBD2	TRBJ2-4	CASSPGRGVGGIQYF	TGTGCCAGCAGCCCCGGCCGGGGGGTGGGCGGCATTCAGTACTTC
TRBV11-3	many	14	.	TRBJ1-6	CASSRTAYNSPLHF	TGTGCCAGCAGCCGGACAGCCTATAATTCACCCCTCCACTTT
TRBV29-1	few	13	TRBD1	TRBJ1-2	CSVVPGGGYGYTF	TGCAGCGTTGTCCCAGGGGGAGGGTATGGCTACACCTTC
TRBV7-6	many	14	.	TRBJ1-5	CASSIGGVNQPQHF	TGTGCCAGCTCTATTGGCGGGGTTAATCAGCCCCAGCATTTT
TRBV6-1	many	19	.	TRBJ1-2	CASTPSDPNSPLTHYGYTF	TGTGCCAGCACCCCTTCCGACCCCAACAGCCCTCTGACTCACTATGGCTACACCTTC
TRBV10-3	many	13	.	TRBJ1-2	CAISESTDYGYTF	TGTGCCATCAGTGAGTCTACAGACTATGGCTACACCTTC
TRBV4-1	.	15	.	TRBJ1-1	CASSSARYPNTEAFF	TGCGCCAGCAGCTCGGCTCGCTACCCGAACACTGAAGCTTTCTTT
TRBV28	many	11	.	TRBJ2-7	CASSFAYEQYF	TGTGCCAGCAGCTTTGCCTACGAGCAGTACTTC
TRBV20-1	many	14	TRBD1	TRBJ1-4	CSARRSRDSEKLFF	TGCAGTGCTAGAAGGTCTCGGGACAGCGAAAAACTGTTTTTT
TRBV30	.	14	.	TRBJ2-7	CAWSVDQRLHEQYF	TGTGCCTGGAGTGTAGATCAAAGGCTCCACGAGCAGTACTTC
TRBV12-3/TRBV12-4	many	15	.	TRBJ1-2	CASSFGSTPLYGYTF	TGTGCCAGCAGTTTTGGCAGTACGCCTCTCTATGGCTACACCTTC
TRBV19	few	17	TRBD2	TRBJ2-5	CASSIIGLAGGTETQYF	TGTGCCAGTAGTATAATCGGGCTAGCGGGAGGGACGGAGACCCAGTACTTC
TRBV6-2/TRBV6-3	.	15	.	TRBJ2-2	CASSRRPHNTGELFF	TGTGCCAGCAGTCGCCGCCCTCACAACACCGGGGAGCTGTTTTTT
TRBV7-8	many	13	.	TRBJ1-1	CASSLVTAKQAFF	TGTGCCAGCAGCTTAGTTACCGCGAAGCAAGCTTTCTTT
TRBV5-4	.	14	.	TRBJ1-4	CASSKGGGNEKLFF	TGTGCCAGCAGCAAGGGAGGAGGGAATGAAAAACTGTTTTTT
TRBV6-5	many	13	TRBD1	TRBJ1-1	CASSYGTGQTAFF	TGTGCCAGCAGTTACGGAACGGGACAGACCGCTTTCTTT
TRBV14	once	16	.	TRBJ2-4	CASSRLGAQGKNIQYF	TGTGCCAGCAGCCGCCTAGGAGCACAGGGCAAAAACATTCAGTACTTC
TRBV20-1	few	13	.	TRBJ2-7	CSARDWDIYEQYF	TGCAGTGCTCGAGACTGGGACATCTACGAGCAGTACTTC
TRBV6-5	many	12	.	TRBJ1-6	CASSYEISPLHF	TGTGCCAGCAGTTACGAGATTTCACCCCTCCACTTT
TRBV28	.	14	.	TRBJ2-7	CASSPHLKDYEQYF	TGTGCCAGCAGCCCACATCTAAAGGACTACGAGCAGTACTTC
TRBV3-1	many	16	.	TRBJ2-5	CASSRLLGQLQETQYF	TGTGCCAGCAGCCGCCTCCTGGGGCAACTCCAAGAGACCCAGTACTTC
TRBV4-2	.	16	.	TRBJ1-1	CASSQSGQQMNTEAFF	TGTGCCAGCAGCCAATCAGGACAGCAGATGAACACTGAAGCTTTCTTT
TRBV28	many	14	TRBD2	TRBJ2-7	CASISGELSYERYF	TGTGCCAGCATTAGCGGGGAACTCTCCTACGAGCGGTACTTC
TRBV6-1	many	15	.	TRBJ1-2	CASSLTDTWGYGYTF	TGTGCCAGCAGCCTAACAGACACCTGGGGCTATGGCTACACCTTC
TRBV10-3	few	16	TRBD2	TRBJ2-7	CAISESASGSAYEQYF	TGTGCCATCAGTGAGTCTGCTAGCGGGTCTGCCTACGAGCAGTACTTC
TRBV12-3/TRBV12-4	many	15	.	TRBJ2-5	CASKHTGTLQETQYF	TGTGCCAGCAAACATACAGGGACACTACAAGAGACCCAGTACTTC
TRBV7-3	many	13	.	TRBJ1-2	CASSPSNEDGYTF	TGTGCCAGCAGCCCGTCAAACGAAGATGGCTACACCTTC
TRBV7-8	.	12	.	TRBJ2-1	CASSPIRAGQFF	TGTGCCAGCAGCCCTATTAGGGCTGGGCAGTTCTTC
TRBV4-3	once	18	TRBD1	TRBJ2-2	CASSQDQVTGANTGELFF	TGCGCCAGCAGCCAAGATCAAGTGACAGGGGCGAACACCGGGGAGCTGTTTTTT
TRBV12-3/TRBV12-4	.	11	.	TRBJ1-2	CASSLNVGYTF	TGTGCCAGCAGTTTAAACGTTGGCTACACCTTC
TRBV6-1	.	15	.	TRBJ1-1	CASSKPRDGNTEAFF	TGTGCCAGCAGTAAGCCCCGGGACGGAAACACTGAAGCTTTCTTT
TRBV28	many	16	.	TRBJ1-5	CASSLPERTPNQPQHF	TGTGCCAGCAGTTTACCCGAGAGGACACCAAATCAGCCCCAGCATTTT
TRBV19	many	15	TRBD1	TRBJ1-2	CASSIVGGQGSGYTF	TGTGCCAGTAGTATAGTAGGCGGACAGGGGAGTGGCTACACCTTC
TRBV28	many	16	.	TRBJ1-5	CASSPGAARSHQPQHF	TGTGCCAGCAGTCCGGGGGCGGCCCGATCCCATCAGCCCCAGCATTTT
TRBV11-2	many	12	.	TRBJ2-7	CASSFAGNEQYF	TGTGCCAGCAGCTTTGCAGGGAACGAGCAGTACTTC
TRBV12-3/TRBV12-4	many	14	.	TRBJ1-4	CASSRDPEREKLFF	TGTGCCAGCAGTCGGGACCCTGAACGAGAAAAACTGTTTTTT
TRBV7-9	.	12	.	TRBJ2-2	CASSLLDGELFF	TGTGCCAGCAGCTTACTCGACGGGGAGCTGTTTTTT
TRBV2	many	14	.	TRBJ1-2	CASSEISTNYGYTF	TGTGCCAGCAGTGAAATATCAACTAACTATGGCTACACCTTC
TRBV19	many	20	TRBD2	TRBJ2-5	CASSIGGLAGRSSFQETQYF	TGTGCCAGTAGTATCGGTGGACTAGCGGGACGGTCGTCGTTCCAAGAGACCCAGTACTTC
TRBV11-2	.	15	TRBD1	TRBJ1-2	CASSPGGIPRRGYTF	TGTGCCAGCAGCCCAGGGGGGATTCCCCGGCGGGGCTACACCTTC
TRBV19	.	17	.	TRBJ2-2	CASSSIVWGQNTGELFF	TGTGCCAGTAGTTCCATCGTGTGGGGGCAGAACACCGGGGAGCTGTTTTTT
TRBV3-1	.	14	.	TRBJ1-1	CASSQEVGQPEAFF	TGTGCCAGCAGCCAAGAGGTAGGACAGCCCGAAGCTTTCTTT
TRBV7-9	many	18	TRBD1	TRBJ1-4	CASSSSDLGARGREKLFF	TGTGCCAGCAGCTCTTCAGATTTAGGAGCCAGGGGGCGTGAAAAACTGTTTTTT
TRBV19	few	13	.	TRBJ1-1	CASSIEEGTEAFF	TGTGCCAGTAGTATCGAGGAGGGCACTGAAGCTTTCTTT
TRBV11-3	many	15	TRBD1	TRBJ1-1	CASSRSGTGNTEAFF	TGTGCCAGCAGCCGATCCGGGACAGGGAACACTGAAGCTTTCTTT
TRBV12-3/TRBV12-4	many	14	.	TRBJ2-6	CASSSASGANVLTF	TGTGCCAGCAGTTCTGCCTCTGGGGCCAACGTCCTGACTTTC
TRBV25-1	.	13	.	TRBJ2-2	CASIAGATGELFF	TGTGCCAGCATTGCGGGGGCCACCGGGGAGCTGTTTTTT